A selection of T cell receptor beta chains follows, all from one sample in a study of blood T cells in healthy people across ages. TCRdb passed the 5' RACE reads through MiXCR, listing each CDR3 protein once. The sample holds 1.2 million to 1.5 million distinct CDR3 sequences; approximately 59% are singletons and the top ten take under 8.5%. Sequences were obtained from blood. The receptor source for this set is a young man in good health. The CDR3 runs from the conserved cysteine through the conserved F or W. A D gene is named only where the DNA matches it firmly. Only some rows state a clone size, as once, few, many or a class for expanded clones.

CASSQFLAGGEETQYF,TGTGCCAGCAGCCAATTTCTAGCGGGGGGAGAAGAGACCCAGTACTTC,TRBD2,TRBJ2-5,TRBV4-2,NA
CASRPDQFGTQYF,TGTGCCAGCAGGCCCGACCAGTTCGGGACCCAGTACTTC,NA,TRBJ2-5,TRBV6-2/TRBV6-3,NA
CSAIGGGNEQFF,TGCAGTGCTATAGGGGGGGGGAATGAGCAGTTCTTC,NA,TRBJ2-1,TRBV20-1,NA
CASSLSAYRTDTQYF,TGCGCCAGCAGCTTGAGTGCGTACCGCACAGATACGCAGTATTTT,NA,TRBJ2-3,TRBV5-1,few
CASSLVWDSVYNEQFF,TGTGCCAGCAGTTTAGTCTGGGACAGTGTCTACAATGAGCAGTTCTTC,TRBD1,TRBJ2-1,TRBV27,NA
CASSYSTRGYSTDTQYF,TGTGCCAGCAGTTACTCGACTCGGGGCTACAGCACAGATACGCAGTATTTT,NA,TRBJ2-3,TRBV6-6,NA
CSVVPRTSTCEQYF,TGCAGCGTTGTTCCCCGGACGTCAACCTGCGAGCAGTACTTC,NA,TRBJ2-7,TRBV29-1,NA
CASSSPFTASYYGYTF,TGTGCCAGCAGCTCTCCCTTCACGGCCTCCTACTATGGCTACACCTTC,NA,TRBJ1-2,TRBV5-4,NA
CASRPFLGYNEQFF,TGTGCCAGCAGACCCTTTCTGGGGTACAATGAGCAGTTCTTC,NA,TRBJ2-1,TRBV27,NA
CASSEYRGGDTEAFF,TGTGCCAGCAGCGAGTATAGAGGGGGTGACACTGAAGCTTTCTTT,NA,TRBJ1-1,TRBV2,NA
CASTTGQGFIQYF,TGTGCCAGCACCACCGGACAGGGTTTCATTCAGTACTTC,TRBD1,TRBJ2-4,TRBV2,NA
CASSLLGEELFF,TGCGCCAGCAGCTTGTTGGGCGAGGAGCTGTTTTTT,NA,TRBJ2-2,TRBV5-1,NA
CASSTTQGKLFF,TGCGCCAGCAGCACCACCCAGGGAAAACTGTTTTTT,NA,TRBJ1-4,TRBV4-3,NA
CASSDLQGFYEQYF,TGTGCCAGCAGTGACCTACAGGGATTCTACGAGCAGTACTTC,NA,TRBJ2-7,TRBV27,NA
CASSLGQSTEAFF,TGTGCCAGCAGCTTAGGACAGAGCACTGAAGCTTTCTTT,NA,TRBJ1-1,TRBV7-2,few
CASSYGSFAYGYTF,TGTGCCAGCAGTTACGGCTCGTTTGCGTATGGCTACACCTTC,NA,TRBJ1-2,TRBV6-5,NA
CASSGNRPNEKLFF,TGCGCCAGCAGCGGGAACAGACCTAATGAAAAACTGTTTTTT,NA,TRBJ1-4,TRBV5-1,NA
CASSLAEGAHIGYTF,TGTGCCAGCAGCTTAGCCGAGGGAGCTCACATCGGCTACACCTTC,NA,TRBJ1-2,TRBV7-2,few
CASTSVGYTEAFF,TGTGCCAGCACCTCCGTGGGGTACACTGAAGCTTTCTTT,NA,TRBJ1-1,TRBV6-5,NA
CASGLGQRYGYTF,TGTGCCAGCGGCTTAGGACAGCGCTATGGTTACACCTTC,NA,TRBJ1-2,TRBV7-2,NA
CSVEGGLAGGGPLEQFF,TGCAGCGTTGAGGGGGGACTAGCGGGAGGAGGACCCCTGGAGCAGTTCTTC,TRBD2,TRBJ2-1,TRBV29-1,few